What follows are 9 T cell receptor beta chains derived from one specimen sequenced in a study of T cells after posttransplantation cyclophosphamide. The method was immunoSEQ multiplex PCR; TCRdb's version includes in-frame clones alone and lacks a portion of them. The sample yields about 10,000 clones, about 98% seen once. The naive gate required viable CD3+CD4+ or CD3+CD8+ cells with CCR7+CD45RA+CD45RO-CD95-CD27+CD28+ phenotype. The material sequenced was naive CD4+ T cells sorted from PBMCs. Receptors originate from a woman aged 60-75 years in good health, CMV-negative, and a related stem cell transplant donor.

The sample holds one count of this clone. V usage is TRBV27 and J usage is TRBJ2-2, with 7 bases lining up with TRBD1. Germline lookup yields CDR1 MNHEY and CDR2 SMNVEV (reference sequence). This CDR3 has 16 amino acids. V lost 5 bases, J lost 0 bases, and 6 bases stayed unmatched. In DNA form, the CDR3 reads TGTGCCAGCAGTGGCTGGACAGGTCCGAACACCGGGGAGCTGTTTTTT. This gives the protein CASSGWTGPNTGELFF.

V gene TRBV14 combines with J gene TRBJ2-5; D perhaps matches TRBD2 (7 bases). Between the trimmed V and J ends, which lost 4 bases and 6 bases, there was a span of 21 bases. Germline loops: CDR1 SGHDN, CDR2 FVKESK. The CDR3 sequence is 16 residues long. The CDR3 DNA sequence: TGTGCCAGCAGCCGGGGGGGGCCGGCACCTAGGCAGACCCAGTACTTC. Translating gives CASSRGGPAPRQTQYF.

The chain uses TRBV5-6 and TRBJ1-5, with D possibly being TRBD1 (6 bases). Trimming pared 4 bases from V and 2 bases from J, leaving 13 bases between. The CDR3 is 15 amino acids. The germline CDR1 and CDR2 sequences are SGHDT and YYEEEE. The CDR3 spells CASSRRQGRNQPQHF. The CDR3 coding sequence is TGTGCCAGCAGCCGGAGGCAGGGGCGCAATCAGCCCCAGCATTTT.

The CDR3 protein is CASWDRIFSGNTIYF. DNA of the CDR3: TGTGCCAGTTGGGACAGGATATTCTCTGGAAACACCATATATTTT. The rearrangement uses TRBV28 and TRBJ1-3; TRBD1 agrees at 8 bases. The CDR3 has 15 residues. Germline values: CDR1 MDHEN, CDR2 SYDVKM. J gave up 0 bases and V 9 bases, and 7 bases lay outside the gene matches.

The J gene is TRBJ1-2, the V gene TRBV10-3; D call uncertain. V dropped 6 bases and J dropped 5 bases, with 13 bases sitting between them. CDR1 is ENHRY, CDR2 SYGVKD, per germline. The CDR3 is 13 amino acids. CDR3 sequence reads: CAISPRGDYGYTF. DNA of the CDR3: TGTGCCATCAGCCCAAGAGGAGATTATGGCTACACCTTC.

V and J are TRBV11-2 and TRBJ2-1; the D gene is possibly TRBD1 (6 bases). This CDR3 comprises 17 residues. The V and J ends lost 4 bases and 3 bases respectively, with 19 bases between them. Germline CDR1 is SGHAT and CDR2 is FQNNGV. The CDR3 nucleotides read TGTGCCAGCAGCTACCTAGCAGGGGTTGGAGGCTACAATGAGCAGTTCTTC. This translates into CASSYLAGVGGYNEQFF.

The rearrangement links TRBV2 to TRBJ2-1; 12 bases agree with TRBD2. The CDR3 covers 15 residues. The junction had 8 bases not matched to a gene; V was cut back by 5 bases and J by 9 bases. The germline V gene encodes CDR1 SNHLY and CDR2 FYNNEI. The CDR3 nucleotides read TGTGCCAGCAGTTCCCGGACTAGCGGGACTGGTGAGCAGTTCTTC. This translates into CASSSRTSGTGEQFF. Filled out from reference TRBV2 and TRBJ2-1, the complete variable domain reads EPEVTQTPSHQVTQMGQEVILRCVPISNHLYFYWYRQILGQKVEFLVSFYNNEISEKSEIFDDQFSVERPDGSNFTLKIRSTKLEDSAMYFCASSSRTSGTGEQFFGPGTRLTVL.

The CDR3 loop reads CASSPVSPTGLAYNEQFF. Here the CDR3 DNA reads TGTGCCAGCTCACCGGTGAGTCCCACGGGATTGGCCTACAATGAGCAGTTCTTC. This sequence joins TRBV18 and TRBJ2-1; D perhaps matches TRBD2 (5 bases). V gave up 3 bases and J gave up 2 bases, with 20 bases separating them. Germline assignment: CDR1 KGHSH and CDR2 LQKENI. The CDR3 runs 18 residues.

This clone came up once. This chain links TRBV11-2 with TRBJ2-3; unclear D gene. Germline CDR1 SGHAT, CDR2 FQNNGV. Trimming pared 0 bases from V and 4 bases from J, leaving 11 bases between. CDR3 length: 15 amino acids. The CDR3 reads CASSLDGGGADTQYF. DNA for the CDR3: TGTGCCAGCAGCTTAGATGGCGGTGGAGCAGATACGCAGTATTTT.